Sequencing of this T cell receptor beta chain was carried out in a study of cytomegalovirus exposure and HLA in healthy donors. Findings and caveats of the study: The authors listed 150 to 200 TCR beta chains as cytomegalovirus-associated. First-cohort TCR clusters were later found to tend to co-occur in the roughly 130 validation repertoires.

As regards this clone: Antigen: not known.

Profiling relied on immunoSEQ multiplex PCR, and the TCRdb table lists in-frame clones only, not all of them. The sample carries about 98,000 clones, roughly 84% recorded once. The CDR3 has 14 residues. The V end was cut by 7 bases, the J end by 7 bases, with 16 bases between. Germline V gene lookup returns CDR1 MDHEN and CDR2 SYDVKM. Material: PBMCs. The TCR was taken from a man aged 18-30 years in good health and CMV-seropositive. The J gene is TRBJ2-2, the V gene TRBV28, with a possible D match to TRBD2 (6 bases). This CDR3 is CASIRSGRFGELFF. The CDR3 bases are TGTGCCAGCATCCGTAGCGGCCGATTCGGGGAGCTGTTTTTT.